The present T cell receptor (beta chain) was sequenced within a study of early T cells in non-severe SARS-CoV-2 infection. About the research overall: Sequencing of bulk RNA from unsorted whole blood was done, without chain pairing. Study findings and constraints: Private and CD4 specificities were missed by VDJdb matching, which favored anti-spike CD8 responses.

In the library, individual cDNA molecules carried attached unique molecular identifiers. TCRdb re-called the 5' RACE reads with MiXCR, one entry per CDR3 protein. Of some 23,000 distinct CDR3 sequences listed, approximately 4.4% are singletons. This clonotype was picked up many times. What it recognizes is unknown. The CDR3 sequence is 15 residues long. The germline V gene has CDR1 SGHKS and CDR2 YYEKEE (reference sequence). Unmatched junction bases numbered 2, after V lost 4 bases and J lost 1 base. The rearrangement uses TRBV5-5 and TRBJ2-3; 11 positions match TRBD2. The sample was whole blood. The sequence derives from an adult who was a healthcare worker with PCR-confirmed SARS-CoV-2 infection or an uninfected control (not recorded which). CDR3 amino acids: CASSGGLAGTDTQYF. The DNA for the CDR3 is TGTGCCAGCAGCGGGGGACTAGCGGGCACAGATACGCAGTATTTT.